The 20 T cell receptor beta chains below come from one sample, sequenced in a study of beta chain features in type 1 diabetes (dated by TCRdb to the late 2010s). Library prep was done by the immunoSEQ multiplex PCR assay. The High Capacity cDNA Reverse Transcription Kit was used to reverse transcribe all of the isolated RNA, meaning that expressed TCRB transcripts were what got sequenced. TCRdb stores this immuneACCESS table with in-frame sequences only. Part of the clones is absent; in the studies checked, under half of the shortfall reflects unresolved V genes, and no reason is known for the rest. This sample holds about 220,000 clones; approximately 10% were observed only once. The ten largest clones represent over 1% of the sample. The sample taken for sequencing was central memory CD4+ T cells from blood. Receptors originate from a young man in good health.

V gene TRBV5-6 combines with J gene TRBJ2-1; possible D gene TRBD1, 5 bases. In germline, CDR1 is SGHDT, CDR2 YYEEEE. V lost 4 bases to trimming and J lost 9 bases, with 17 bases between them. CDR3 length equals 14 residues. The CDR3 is CASSTVTKGFEQFF. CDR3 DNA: TGTGCCAGCAGCACGGTAACGAAGGGGTTTGAGCAGTTCTTC.

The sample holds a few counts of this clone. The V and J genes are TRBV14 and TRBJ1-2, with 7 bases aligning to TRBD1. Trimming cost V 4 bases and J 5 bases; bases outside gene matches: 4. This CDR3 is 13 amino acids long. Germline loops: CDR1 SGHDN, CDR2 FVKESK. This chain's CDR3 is CASSPGQKYGYTF. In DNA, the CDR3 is TGTGCCAGCAGCCCGGGACAGAAATATGGCTACACCTTC.

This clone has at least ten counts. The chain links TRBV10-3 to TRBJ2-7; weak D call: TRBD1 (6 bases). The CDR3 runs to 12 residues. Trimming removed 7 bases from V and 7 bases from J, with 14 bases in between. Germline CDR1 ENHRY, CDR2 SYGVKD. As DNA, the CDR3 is TGTGCCATCACACCAGGGCAGGGGGAGCAGTACTTC. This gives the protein CAITPGQGEQYF.

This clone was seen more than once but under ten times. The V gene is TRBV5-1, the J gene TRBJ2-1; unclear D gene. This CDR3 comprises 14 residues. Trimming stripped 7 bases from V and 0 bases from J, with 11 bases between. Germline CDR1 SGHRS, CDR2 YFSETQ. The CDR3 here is CASGPAGSYNEQFF. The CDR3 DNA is TGCGCCAGCGGACCGGCCGGCTCCTACAATGAGCAGTTCTTC.

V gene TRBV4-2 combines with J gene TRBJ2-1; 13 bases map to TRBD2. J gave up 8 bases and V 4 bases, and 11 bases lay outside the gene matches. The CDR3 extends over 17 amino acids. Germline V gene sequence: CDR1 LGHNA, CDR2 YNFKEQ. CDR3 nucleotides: TGTGCCAGCAGCCGGTTCACTAGCGGGAGGGCCCCTCATGAGCAGTTCTTC. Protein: CASSRFTSGRAPHEQFF.

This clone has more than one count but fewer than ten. The CDR3 nucleotides are TGCGCCAGCAGCCCCTATTCGTCTAGCAACACAGATACGCAGTATTTT. Translation gives CASSPYSSSNTDTQYF. The chain joins TRBV4-3 to TRBJ2-3; the D gene is possibly TRBD2 (5 bases). CDR3 size: 16 residues. V was clipped by 4 bases and J by 2 bases, with 16 bases between them. CDR1 is LGHNA, CDR2 YSLEER, per germline.

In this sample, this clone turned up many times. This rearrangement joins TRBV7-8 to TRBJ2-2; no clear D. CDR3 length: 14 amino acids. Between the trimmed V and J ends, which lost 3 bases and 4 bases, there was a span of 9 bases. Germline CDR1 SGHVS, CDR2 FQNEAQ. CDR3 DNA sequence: TGTGCCAGCAGCTTTTCTATCTTCACCGGGGAGCTGTTTTTT. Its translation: CASSFSIFTGELFF.

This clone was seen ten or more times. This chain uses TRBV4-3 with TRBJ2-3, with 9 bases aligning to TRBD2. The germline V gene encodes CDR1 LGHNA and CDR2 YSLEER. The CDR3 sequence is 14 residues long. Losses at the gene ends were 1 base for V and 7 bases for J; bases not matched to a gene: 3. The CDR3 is CASSQGTSDHTQYF. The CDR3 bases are TGCGCCAGCAGCCAAGGGACTAGCGATCATACGCAGTATTTT.

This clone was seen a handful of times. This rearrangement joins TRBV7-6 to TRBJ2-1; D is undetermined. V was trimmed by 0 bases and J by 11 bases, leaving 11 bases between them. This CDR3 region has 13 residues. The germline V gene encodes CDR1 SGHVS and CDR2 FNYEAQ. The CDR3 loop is CASSLALSDKQFF. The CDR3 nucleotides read TGTGCCAGCAGCTTAGCTCTTTCGGATAAGCAGTTCTTC.

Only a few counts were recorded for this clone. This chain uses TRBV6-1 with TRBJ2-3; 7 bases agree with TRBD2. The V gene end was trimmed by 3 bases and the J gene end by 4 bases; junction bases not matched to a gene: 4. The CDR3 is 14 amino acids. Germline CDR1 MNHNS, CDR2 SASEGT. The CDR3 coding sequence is TGTGCCAGCAGTGAGGCGGGAGCCGCAGATACGCAGTATTTT. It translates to CASSEAGAADTQYF.

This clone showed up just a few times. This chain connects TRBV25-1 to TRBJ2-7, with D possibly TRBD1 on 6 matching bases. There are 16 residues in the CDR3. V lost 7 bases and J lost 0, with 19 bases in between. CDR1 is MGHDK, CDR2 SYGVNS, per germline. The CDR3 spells CASTTPSRQDSYEQYF. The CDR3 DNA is TGTGCCAGCACTACGCCCAGCAGACAGGACTCCTACGAGCAGTACTTC.

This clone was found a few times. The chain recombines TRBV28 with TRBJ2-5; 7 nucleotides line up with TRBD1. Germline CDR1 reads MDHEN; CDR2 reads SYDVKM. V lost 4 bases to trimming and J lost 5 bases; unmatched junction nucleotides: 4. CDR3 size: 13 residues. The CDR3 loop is CASSSPGQETQYF. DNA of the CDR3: TGTGCCAGCAGTTCTCCGGGACAGGAGACCCAGTACTTC.

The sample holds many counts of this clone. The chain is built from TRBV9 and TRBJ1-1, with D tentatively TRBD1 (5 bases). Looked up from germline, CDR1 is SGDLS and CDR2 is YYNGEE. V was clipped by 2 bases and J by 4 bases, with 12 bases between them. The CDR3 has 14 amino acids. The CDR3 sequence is CASSVSPRATEAFF. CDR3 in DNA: TGTGCCAGCAGCGTGTCCCCCAGGGCCACTGAAGCTTTCTTT. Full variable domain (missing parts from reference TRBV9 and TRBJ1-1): DSGVTQTPKHLITATGQRVTLRCSPRSGDLSVYWYQQSLDQGLQFLIQYYNGEERAKGNILERFSAQQFPDLHSELNLSSLELGDSALYFCASSVSPRATEAFFGQGTRLTVV.

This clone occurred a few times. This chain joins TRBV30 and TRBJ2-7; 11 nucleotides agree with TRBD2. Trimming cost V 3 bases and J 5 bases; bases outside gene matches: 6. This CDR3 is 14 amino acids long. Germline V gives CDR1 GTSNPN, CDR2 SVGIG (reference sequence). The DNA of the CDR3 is TGTGCCTGGAGCCTAGCGGGAGGAATCGACGAGCAGTACTTC. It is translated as CAWSLAGGIDEQYF.

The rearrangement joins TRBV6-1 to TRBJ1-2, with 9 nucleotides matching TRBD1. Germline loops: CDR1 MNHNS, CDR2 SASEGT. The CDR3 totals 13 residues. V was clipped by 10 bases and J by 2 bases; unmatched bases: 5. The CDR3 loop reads CAIRDRANYGYTF. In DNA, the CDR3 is TGTGCCATCCGGGACAGGGCAAACTATGGCTACACCTTC.

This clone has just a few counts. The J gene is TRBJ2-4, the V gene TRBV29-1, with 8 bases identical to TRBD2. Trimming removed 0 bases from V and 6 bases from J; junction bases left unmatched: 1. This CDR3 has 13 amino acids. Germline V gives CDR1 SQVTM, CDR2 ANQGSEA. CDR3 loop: CSVEEAGANIQYF. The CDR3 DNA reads TGCAGCGTTGAAGAAGCGGGAGCAAACATTCAGTACTTC. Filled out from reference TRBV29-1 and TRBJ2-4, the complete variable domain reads SAVISQKPSRDICQRGTSLTIQCQVDSQVTMMFWYRQQPGQSLTLIATANQGSEATYESGFVIDKFPISRPNLTFSTLTVSNMSPEDSSIYLCSVEEAGANIQYFGAGTRLSVL.

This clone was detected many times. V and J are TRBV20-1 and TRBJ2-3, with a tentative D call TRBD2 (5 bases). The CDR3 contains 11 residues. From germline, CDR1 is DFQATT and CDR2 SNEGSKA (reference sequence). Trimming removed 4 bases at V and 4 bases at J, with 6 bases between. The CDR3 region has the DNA TGCAGTGCTACCGGGGCAGATACGCAGTATTTT. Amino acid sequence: CSATGADTQYF.

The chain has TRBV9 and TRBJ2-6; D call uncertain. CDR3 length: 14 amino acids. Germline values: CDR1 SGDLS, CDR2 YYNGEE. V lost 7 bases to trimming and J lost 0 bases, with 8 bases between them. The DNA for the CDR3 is TGTGCCAGCGGACGCCGCTCTGGGGCCAACGTCCTGACTTTC. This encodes CASGRRSGANVLTF.

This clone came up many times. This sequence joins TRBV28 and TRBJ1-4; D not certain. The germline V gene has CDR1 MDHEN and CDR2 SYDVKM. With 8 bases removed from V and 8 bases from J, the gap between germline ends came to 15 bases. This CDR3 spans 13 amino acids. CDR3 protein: CASGEAGREKLFF. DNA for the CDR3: TGTGCCAGCGGTGAGGCGGGGAGAGAAAAACTGTTTTTT.

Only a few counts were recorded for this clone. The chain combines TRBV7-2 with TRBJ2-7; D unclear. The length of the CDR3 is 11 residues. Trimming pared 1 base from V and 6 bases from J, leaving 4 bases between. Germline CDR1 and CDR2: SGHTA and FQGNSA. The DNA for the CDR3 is TGTGCCAGCAGCTTAGTGTCCGAGCAGTACTTC. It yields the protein CASSLVSEQYF.